This is a list of T cell receptor beta chains from one sample in a study of human T cells and chemical hapten exposure. One entry per CDR3 protein, called by TCRdb with MiXCR from the RACE reads. This sample has roughly 250,000 distinct CDR3 sequences, with 7% to 10% found just once. The sample was whole blood, taken in connection with sensitization to the hapten diphenylcyclopropenone (DPC). These receptors were collected from a woman between 40 and 55 years old with alopecia areata. Some clones in this sample may be carry-over from other donors' samples. The CDR3 runs from the conserved cysteine through the conserved F or W. The D gene is left open where the match is weak. Some rows mark clone size as missing; the rest say once, few, many or name a class of expanded clone.

D gene,CDR3 length,V gene,J gene,clone size,CDR3 DNA,CDR3 protein
.,12,TRBV29-1,TRBJ2-5,many,TGCAGCGTTAGCCCACAGCAAGAGACCCAGTACTTC,CSVSPQQETQYF
.,15,TRBV20-1,TRBJ2-3,few,TGCAGTGCTAGAGAGGAGGTGGGAGCGCCAGATACGCAGTATTTT,CSAREEVGAPDTQYF
.,13,TRBV25-1,TRBJ1-1,few,TGTGCCAGCAGTGAATTCGGCAGGACTGAAGCTTTCTTT,CASSEFGRTEAFF
.,14,TRBV6-5,TRBJ2-2,.,TGTGCCAGCAGTGGCCGGGACACAACCGGGGAGCTGTTTTTT,CASSGRDTTGELFF
TRBD1,14,TRBV12-3/TRBV12-4,TRBJ1-4,few,TGTGCCAGCAGCGGACAGGAGGGGTTCAGAAAACTGTTTTTT,CASSGQEGFRKLFF
.,14,TRBV7-2,TRBJ2-4,.,TGTGCCAGCAGCTTTAGCACGACCAAAAACATTCAGTACTTC,CASSFSTTKNIQYF
TRBD1,17,TRBV15,TRBJ1-4,few,TGTGCCACCAGCAGAATTGGACAGGGGGCAGCTAATGAAAAACTGTTTTTT,CATSRIGQGAANEKLFF
.,12,TRBV3-1,TRBJ2-2,.,TGTGCCACTGGACGGTACACCGGGGAGCTGTTTTTT,CATGRYTGELFF
TRBD2,15,TRBV6-2/TRBV6-3,TRBJ2-1,few,TGTGCCAGCAGTTACACAAGGCTAGCGGGACTCGAGCAGTTCTTC,CASSYTRLAGLEQFF
.,13,TRBV29-1,TRBJ2-5,.,TGCAGCGTTGAAGTTGGCCTGGCAGAGACCCAGTACTTC,CSVEVGLAETQYF
.,15,TRBV9,TRBJ2-3,few,TGTGCCAGCAGCCCCCGGTCTGGGGGGACAGATACGCAGTATTTT,CASSPRSGGTDTQYF
.,12,TRBV20-1,TRBJ2-5,few,TGCAGTGCTAGAGGGACCCAAGAGACCCAGTACTTC,CSARGTQETQYF
.,11,TRBV2,TRBJ1-1,few,TGTGCCAGCAGTGCAGTGATTGTGGCTTTCTTT,CASSAVIVAFF
.,15,TRBV7-2,TRBJ1-6,.,TGTGCCAGCAGCTCAAATCAGGGAGCCAGTTCACCCCTCCACTTT,CASSSNQGASSPLHF
TRBD1,15,TRBV15,TRBJ2-6,many,TGTGCCACCAGCGGACAGGGGACCGGGGCCAACGTCCTGACTTTC,CATSGQGTGANVLTF
TRBD1,14,TRBV6-6,TRBJ2-5,many,TGTGCCAGCAACCCACAGGGGTGGGCAGAGACCCAGTACTTC,CASNPQGWAETQYF
.,12,TRBV20-1,TRBJ1-5,many,TGCAGTGCTCCCCAGGGGAATCAGCCCCAGCATTTT,CSAPQGNQPQHF
TRBD2,17,TRBV28,TRBJ2-2,few,TGTGCCAGCACCAAACTTCTAGCGGGCCCAAACACCGGGGAGCTGTTTTTT,CASTKLLAGPNTGELFF
TRBD1,15,TRBV7-2,TRBJ1-5,many,TGTGCCAGCAGCCCCAGGGGGAGTGGCAATCAGCCCCAGCATTTT,CASSPRGSGNQPQHF
.,14,TRBV5-1,TRBJ1-2,.,TGCGCCAGCAGCTCTCGGACAGAGACCTATGGCTACACCTTC,CASSSRTETYGYTF
TRBD2,15,TRBV29-1,TRBJ2-3,many,TGCAGCGCTTCGTTCCTATTGACTAGCCGGGATACGCAGTATTTT,CSASFLLTSRDTQYF
TRBD1,14,TRBV29-1,TRBJ2-3,few,TGCAGCGTTAACAGGGGTATGAGCACAGATACGCAGTATTTT,CSVNRGMSTDTQYF
.,17,TRBV9,TRBJ2-1,.,TGTGCCAGCAGCCTCCGCCCTGGAGGACTAACTAACAATGAGCAGTTCTTC,CASSLRPGGLTNNEQFF
TRBD1,17,TRBV7-2,TRBJ2-7,few,TGTGCCAGCAGCTTATCCAGTCCGGGACAGGTCTCCTACGAGCAGTACTTC,CASSLSSPGQVSYEQYF
TRBD1,13,TRBV7-2,TRBJ1-1,many,TGTGCCAGCAGCTGGTCAGGGGGCACTGAAGCTTTCTTT,CASSWSGGTEAFF
.,14,TRBV4-1,TRBJ2-1,.,TGCGCCAGCAGCCAAGGGCACGGCTACAATGAGCAGTTCTTC,CASSQGHGYNEQFF
TRBD1,19,TRBV20-1,TRBJ1-6,few,TGCAGTGCTAAAGGGACAGGGAACGGACTCAGCTCCTATAATTCACCCCTCCACTTT,CSAKGTGNGLSSYNSPLHF
.,16,TRBV12-3/TRBV12-4,TRBJ1-4,few,TGTGCCAGCAGTCAAAACCAGGGGACGGGAGATGAAAAACTGTTTTTT,CASSQNQGTGDEKLFF
TRBD1,14,TRBV7-7,TRBJ2-5,few,TGTGCTAGCAGCTTATATGCAGGGGGAGAGACCCAGTACTTC,CASSLYAGGETQYF
.,13,TRBV7-2,TRBJ2-5,.,TGTGCCAGCACCCTCGGACTCCTAGAGACCCAGTACTTC,CASTLGLLETQYF
.,13,TRBV12-3/TRBV12-4,TRBJ1-4,few,TGTGCCAGCAGTTTTGTTACGTCGGAAAAACTGTTTTTT,CASSFVTSEKLFF
.,13,TRBV7-2,TRBJ2-5,many,TGTGCCAGCAGCTTTCAGGGCCAAGAGACCCAGTACTTC,CASSFQGQETQYF
TRBD1,17,TRBV6-5,TRBJ1-3,.,TGTGCCAGCAGTCGAACCGGGACAGGGAATGCAGGAAACACCATATATTTT,CASSRTGTGNAGNTIYF
.,13,TRBV10-2,TRBJ1-4,few,TGCGCCAGCAGGGAGGAGGCTAATGAAAAACTGTTTTTT,CASREEANEKLFF
.,13,TRBV4-2,TRBJ2-1,many,TGTGCCAGCAGCCAGGACAACAGGGCTGAGCAGTTCTTC,CASSQDNRAEQFF
TRBD2,16,TRBV2,TRBJ2-5,.,TGTGCCAGCAGTGAAGTTGCTAGCGGGTACCAAGAGACCCAGTACTTC,CASSEVASGYQETQYF
.,15,TRBV4-2,TRBJ2-5,.,TGTGCCAGCAGCCCGCGGGATAGGGGGCAAGAGACCCAGTACTTC,CASSPRDRGQETQYF
TRBD2,17,TRBV4-2,TRBJ2-3,.,TGTGCCAGCAGCCAAGATGAGCGGGAGGGGTTCACAGATACGCAGTATTTT,CASSQDEREGFTDTQYF
.,17,TRBV28,TRBJ2-3,many,TGTGCCAGCAGTTTGGTTGCGGGGTCCCTACCCACAGATACGCAGTATTTT,CASSLVAGSLPTDTQYF
.,14,TRBV28,TRBJ1-5,many,TGTGCCAGCAAGGGCGACAGTTTCAATCAGCCCCAGCATTTT,CASKGDSFNQPQHF
.,13,TRBV12-3/TRBV12-4,TRBJ2-5,many,TGTGCCAGCAGACTGAAGGGGCGGGAGACCCAGTACTTC,CASRLKGRETQYF
.,16,TRBV7-3,TRBJ1-2,.,TGTGCCAGCAGCCTCCTCCCCCTAGGACAGAGCTATGGCTACACCTTC,CASSLLPLGQSYGYTF
TRBD2,16,TRBV4-2,TRBJ2-1,.,TGTGCCAGCAGCCAAGAGCCTTCTAGCGGGGGGAATGAGCAGTTCTTC,CASSQEPSSGGNEQFF
.,15,TRBV5-1,TRBJ2-2,many,TGCGCCAGCAGCACAGGGAATACGAACACCGGGGAGCTGTTTTTT,CASSTGNTNTGELFF
.,14,TRBV20-1,TRBJ2-4,many,TGCAGTGCTAGCGCACAGGGACCCAAAAACATTCAGTACTTC,CSASAQGPKNIQYF
TRBD2,14,TRBV28,TRBJ2-5,many,TGTGCCAGCTCAACCCCGGGCCTTCGGGAGGCCCAGTACTTC,CASSTPGLREAQYF
.,16,TRBV12-3/TRBV12-4,TRBJ2-2,.,TGTGCCAGCAGTTTAGGTCTGGGCGGTCGTGACGGGGAGCTGTTTTTT,CASSLGLGGRDGELFF
.,14,TRBV4-2,TRBJ1-1,.,TGTGCCAGCAGCCAAGCCACGTTGAACACTGAAGCTTTCTTT,CASSQATLNTEAFF
TRBD2,15,TRBV12-3/TRBV12-4,TRBJ2-1,few,TGTGCCAGCAGGCCCACTAGCGGCCTCTACAATGAGCAGTTCTTC,CASRPTSGLYNEQFF
.,13,TRBV6-2/TRBV6-3,TRBJ2-7,.,TGTGCCAGCAGTTACAGTTATCCCTACGAGCAGTACTTC,CASSYSYPYEQYF
.,15,TRBV6-2/TRBV6-3,TRBJ1-5,few,TGTGCCAGCAGTGCGGGGCAGGGAAGAAATCAGCCCCAGCATTTT,CASSAGQGRNQPQHF
.,12,TRBV2,TRBJ2-3,.,TGTGCCAGCAGGACGCTAGAGGATACGCAGTATTTT,CASRTLEDTQYF
TRBD1,14,TRBV29-1,TRBJ2-4,few,TGCAGCGTCGGACAGGGGGCGGGCAAAAACATTCAGTACTTC,CSVGQGAGKNIQYF
TRBD1,17,TRBV6-2/TRBV6-3,TRBJ2-1,few,TGTGCCAGCAGTTACGTGACAGGGTTGGGATCATACAATGAGCAGTTCTTC,CASSYVTGLGSYNEQFF